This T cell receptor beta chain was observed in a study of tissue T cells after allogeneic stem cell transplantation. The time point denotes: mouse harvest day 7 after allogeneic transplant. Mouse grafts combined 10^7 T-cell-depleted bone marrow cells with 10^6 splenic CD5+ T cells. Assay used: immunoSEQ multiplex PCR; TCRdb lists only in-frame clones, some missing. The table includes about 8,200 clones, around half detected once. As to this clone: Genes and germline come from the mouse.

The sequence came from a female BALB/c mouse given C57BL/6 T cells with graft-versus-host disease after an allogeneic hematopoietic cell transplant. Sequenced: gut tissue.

Incomplete CDR3 DNA: TGTGCCAGCAGCTCGGCCAGAAACACCTTGTAC. This codes for CASSSARNTLY. The CDR3 as a whole reads CASSSARNTLYF. V and J are TRBV4 and TRBJ2-4, with D unresolved. The CDR3 end is not reached by the read, which stops 1 residue before it; the germline J gene fills it in. Germline CDR1 is LGHDT and CDR2 is YNNKQL (reference sequence). V lost 4 bases and J lost 5, with 7 bases in between. The CDR3 is 12 amino acids.